The 10 T cell receptor beta chains presented below share a single source sample, sequenced in a study of monozygotic twins with cystic fibrosis. TCRdb's copy holds only in-frame clones and misses some; the assay was immunoSEQ multiplex PCR. The sample includes just over 35,000 clones, approximately 90% seen only once; the top ten take around 0.19%. Sequencing was carried out using blood. These receptors all come from a boy between 2 and 15 years old with cystic fibrosis.

The V gene is TRBV19, the J gene TRBJ2-4, with D perhaps matching TRBD1 (6 bases). V was pared by 8 bases and J by 11 bases, with 13 bases between. This CDR3 is built from 11 residues. Per germline, CDR1 LNHDA and CDR2 SQIVND (reference sequence). The CDR3 nucleotides read TGTGCCAGTGGACAGTCTAGGTTTCAGTACTTC. Amino acid sequence: CASGQSRFQYF. Variable domain in full (rest from reference TRBV19 and TRBJ2-4): DGGITQSPKYLFRKEGQNVTLSCEQNLNHDAMYWYRQDPGQGLRLIYYSQIVNDFQKGDIAEGYSVSREKKESFPLTVTSAQKNPTAFYLCASGQSRFQYFGAGTRLSVL.

This rearrangement joins TRBV4-1 to TRBJ2-6; maybe TRBD2 (6 bases). Between the trimmed V and J ends, which lost 0 bases and 2 bases, there was a span of 11 bases. CDR1 MGHRA and CDR2 YSYEKL come from the germline V gene. This CDR3 has 17 amino acids. The CDR3 nucleotides read TGCGCCAGCAGCCAAGATCTTCGGGGGACTGGGGCCAACGTCCTGACTTTC. Encoded protein: CASSQDLRGTGANVLTF.

V and J are TRBV19 and TRBJ1-1; TRBD1 is a possible D gene (5 bases). Germline V gene sequence: CDR1 LNHDA, CDR2 SQIVND (reference sequence). The length of the CDR3 is 15 residues. V lost 7 bases to trimming and J lost 4 bases, with 19 bases between them. The chain's CDR3 is CASTPMGGVGTEAFF. The DNA for the CDR3 is TGTGCCAGTACCCCTATGGGAGGGGTCGGCACTGAAGCTTTCTTT. Complete variable domain (other parts from reference TRBV19 and TRBJ1-1): DGGITQSPKYLFRKEGQNVTLSCEQNLNHDAMYWYRQDPGQGLRLIYYSQIVNDFQKGDIAEGYSVSREKKESFPLTVTSAQKNPTAFYLCASTPMGGVGTEAFFGQGTRLTVV.

J is TRBJ1-2 and V is TRBV23-1; TRBD1 matches 7 bases. TRBV23-1 is identified as an open reading frame with a role that is uncertain. Germline trimming cut 4 bases from V and 0 bases from J; bases unmatched to any gene: 11. The CDR3 consists of 17 residues. CDR3 residues: CASSLRPQGRANYGYTF. Written as DNA, the CDR3 is TGCGCCAGCAGTCTACGACCACAGGGGAGAGCTAACTATGGCTACACCTTC.

This clone was seen only once. The gene calls are TRBV11-2 and TRBJ1-5; a possible D gene is TRBD1 (5 bases). The CDR3 contains 13 residues. With 0 bases removed from V and 6 bases from J, the gap between germline ends came to 6 bases. Germline V CDR1 and CDR2: SGHAT, FQNNGV. CDR3 loop: CASSLEGRQPQHF. The CDR3 DNA is TGTGCCAGCAGCTTAGAGGGGCGTCAGCCCCAGCATTTT.

The rearrangement joins TRBV11-2 to TRBJ2-2; D ambiguous. V dropped 6 bases and J dropped 2 bases, with 4 bases sitting between them. The CDR3 totals 12 residues. CDR1 is SGHAT and CDR2 is FQNNGV in the germline V gene. CDR3 protein: CASRPNTGELFF. CDR3 DNA sequence: TGTGCCAGCAGACCAAACACCGGGGAGCTGTTTTTT.

The chain combines TRBV19 with TRBJ1-3; 7 bases fit TRBD1. With V trimmed by 7 bases and J by 8 bases, 17 bases remained unmatched. Germline CDR1 LNHDA, CDR2 SQIVND (reference sequence). There are 16 residues in the CDR3. In DNA, the CDR3 is TGTGCCAGTACCTCTTCTCCCCAGGGGGTGGTGGACACCATATATTTT. Protein product: CASTSSPQGVVDTIYF.

The chain recombines TRBV7-2 with TRBJ2-1; the D gene is possibly TRBD1 (6 bases). V lost 1 base and J lost 4, with 8 bases in between. Germline lookup yields CDR1 SGHTA and CDR2 FQGNSA. The CDR3 covers 14 residues. The CDR3 is CASSLEGTYNEQFF. CDR3 sequence (DNA): TGTGCCAGCAGCTTAGAAGGGACATACAATGAGCAGTTCTTC. Filled out from reference TRBV7-2 and TRBJ2-1, the complete variable domain reads GAGVSQSPSNKVTEKGKDVELRCDPISGHTALYWYRQSLGQGLEFLIYFQGNSAPDKSGLPSDRFSAERTGGSVSTLTIQRTQQEDSAVYLCASSLEGTYNEQFFGPGTRLTVL.

The rearrangement joins TRBV4-1 to TRBJ2-2; the match to TRBD1 covers 7 bases. Losses at the gene ends were 2 bases for V and 1 base for J; bases not matched to a gene: 4. This CDR3 comprises 16 residues. The germline gives CDR1 MGHRA, CDR2 YSYEKL. This chain's CDR3 is CASSQPGQVNTGELFF. The CDR3 nucleotides are TGCGCCAGCAGCCAACCCGGACAGGTGAACACCGGGGAGCTGTTTTTT.

J is TRBJ1-4 and V is TRBV11-2; 10 nucleotides match TRBD1. Germline loops: CDR1 SGHAT, CDR2 FQNNGV. After removal of 3 bases from V and 11 bases from J, the junction contained 6 bases not matched to a gene. The CDR3 extends over 14 amino acids. CDR3 region: CASSFPGQGPKLFF. CDR3 DNA sequence: TGTGCCAGCAGCTTCCCGGGACAGGGGCCGAAACTGTTTTTT.